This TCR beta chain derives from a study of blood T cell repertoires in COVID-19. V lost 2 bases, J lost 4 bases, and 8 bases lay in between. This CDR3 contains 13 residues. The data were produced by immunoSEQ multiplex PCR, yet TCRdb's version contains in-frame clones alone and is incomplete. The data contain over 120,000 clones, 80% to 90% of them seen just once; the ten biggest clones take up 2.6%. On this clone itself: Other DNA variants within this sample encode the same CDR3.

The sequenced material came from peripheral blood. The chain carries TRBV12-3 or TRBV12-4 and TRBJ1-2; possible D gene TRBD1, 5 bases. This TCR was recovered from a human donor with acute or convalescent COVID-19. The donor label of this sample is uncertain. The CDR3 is CASSLWGGYGYTF. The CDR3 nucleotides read TGTGCCAGCAGTTTATGGGGGGGCTATGGCTACACCTTC.